The 8 T cell receptor beta chains listed next were all sequenced from one sample in a study of T cells after yellow fever vaccination. Using its own MiXCR run on the 5' RACE reads, TCRdb lists one record per CDR3 protein. This table holds under 300,000 distinct CDR3 sequences, about an eighth found once. The material was CD4+ T cells sorted from PBMCs, obtained 45 days after the yellow fever booster vaccination. The source of these receptors is a man younger than 45 who received the YFV17D yellow fever vaccine.

This clonotype appeared many times. V is TRBV11-2 and J is TRBJ2-3; 7 nucleotides line up with TRBD2. The V and J ends lost 2 bases and 0 bases, in that order; junction bases with no gene match: 2. Germline-derived CDR1 and CDR2 are SGHAT and FQNNGV. The CDR3 is made up of 15 amino acids. The CDR3 is CASSLSAGSTDTQYF. In DNA, the CDR3 is TGTGCCAGCAGCTTATCAGCGGGAAGCACAGATACGCAGTATTTT.

This clonotype came up a few times. The chain is built from TRBV20-1 and TRBJ2-5; 7 bases are shared with TRBD2. Unmatched junction bases numbered 4, after V lost 1 base and J lost 5 bases. CDR3 size: 13 residues. Germline CDR1 is DFQATT and CDR2 is SNEGSKA (reference sequence). The DNA of the CDR3 is TGCAGTGCTAGAGGGGAGGGAGGGGAGACCCAGTACTTC. Translation: CSARGEGGETQYF.

The chain links TRBV20-1 to TRBJ1-3, with TRBD1 as a possible D gene (5 bases). The CDR3 sequence is 17 residues long. V was cut by 6 bases and J by 5 bases, with 26 bases left in between. CDR1 and CDR2 (germline): DFQATT, SNEGSKA (reference sequence). Here the CDR3 DNA reads TGCAGTGCCGCTAGAGGAGGGGTCCCTGCCGATCGAAACACCATATATTTT. Protein sequence: CSAARGGVPADRNTIYF.

This clonotype was counted between two and nine times. The CDR3: CASSPRPEEAFF. As DNA, the CDR3 is TGTGCCAGCAGTCCTCGACCAGAGGAAGCTTTCTTT. The rearrangement links TRBV6-5 to TRBJ1-1; D not resolved. CDR3 length: 12 amino acids. Germline values: CDR1 MNHEY, CDR2 SVGAGI. The V end was cut by 5 bases, the J end by 8 bases, with 12 bases between.

This clonotype has a handful of counts. The chain combines TRBV7-2 with TRBJ1-5; no clear D. CDR1 and CDR2 (germline): SGHTA, FQGNSA. The CDR3 covers 13 residues. V was trimmed by 1 base and J by 7 bases, leaving 8 bases between them. CDR3: CASSLDPPQPQHF. The CDR3, as DNA: TGTGCCAGCAGCTTAGACCCGCCCCAGCCCCAGCATTTT.

The chain uses TRBV18 and TRBJ2-3; TRBD1 agrees at 7 bases. J lost 4 bases, V lost 5 bases, and 6 bases had no gene match. Germline values: CDR1 KGHSH, CDR2 LQKENI. CDR3 length: 14 amino acids. The CDR3 reads CASSARGGADTQYF. In DNA, the CDR3 is TGTGCCAGCTCAGCTCGAGGGGGCGCAGATACGCAGTATTTT. The variable domain in full, with the rest retrieved from reference TRBV18 and TRBJ2-3, is NAGVMQNPRHLVRRRGQEARLRCSPMKGHSHVYWYRQLPEEGLKFMVYLQKENIIDESGMPKERFSAEFPKEGPSILRIQQVVRGDSAAYFCASSARGGADTQYFGPGTRLTVL.

The genes are TRBV4-3 and TRBJ2-5, with 7 bases fitting TRBD2. This CDR3 is built from 16 residues. V dropped 2 bases and J dropped 5; count of bases not matched to a gene: 11. Germline V CDR1 and CDR2: LGHNA, YSLEER. CDR3 sequence reads: CASSQSLRGVRETQYF. DNA for the CDR3: TGCGCCAGCAGCCAAAGCCTCCGGGGGGTTCGGGAGACCCAGTACTTC.

The rearrangement links TRBV5-1 to TRBJ2-5; 9 bases map to TRBD1. Trimming cost V 7 bases and J 3 bases; bases outside gene matches: 7. Germline V gene sequence: CDR1 SGHRS, CDR2 YFSETQ. This CDR3 has 14 residues. The DNA for the CDR3 is TGCGCCAGCCGCCAGGGGACAGGGAAAGAGACCCAGTACTTC. Encoded protein: CASRQGTGKETQYF.